What follows describes a single T cell receptor beta chain. Its antigen is as yet unknown. This record comes from a study of cytomegalovirus exposure and HLA in healthy donors. Study at large: For the approximately 360 genotyped donors, roughly 80% fell within the Caucasian-associated ancestry cluster.

The study's findings and limits: A few chains tied to CMV proved CMV antigen-specific in vitro. Overall, under 200 TCR beta chains were annotated as cytomegalovirus-associated.

The CDR3 contains 15 residues. The V end lost 5 bases, the J end lost 1 base, and 12 bases lay between the germline ends. In germline, CDR1 is SGHTA, CDR2 FQGNSA. The study ran its PCR with 60 Vbeta and 13 Jbeta primers. Libraries were prepared by immunoSEQ multiplex PCR; TCRdb keeps only in-frame clonotypes and omits some of them. This sample has 95,000 to 150,000 clones, with 75% to 90% found just once. This TCR derives from a young man in good health and CMV-seronegative. V is TRBV7-2 and J is TRBJ1-5; D remains ambiguous. Sequencing was performed on PBMCs. The CDR3 spells CASSIGVASNQPQHF. In DNA form, the CDR3 reads TGTGCCAGCAGCATCGGGGTCGCAAGCAATCAGCCCCAGCATTTT.